This entry lists 18 T cell receptor beta chains sequenced from one sample in a study of CD8+CD57+ T cells in acquired aplastic anemia. Patients sequenced had flow cytometry evidence of CD8+CD57+ cell expansion. The template used for profiling TCR beta VDJ and CDR3 was genomic DNA. TCRdb reprocessed the reads via MiXCR and lists one record per CDR3 protein. Among hundreds of thousands of distinct CDR3 sequences listed, approximately 32% were seen once. The sample was sorted CD4+, CD8+, or CD8+CD57+ T cells (not recorded which) from PBMCs. Every receptor here comes from a human donor with aplastic anemia.

The table lists this clonotype with many counts. V and J are TRBV10-2 and TRBJ2-7, with D unresolved. Trimming stripped 0 bases from V and 4 bases from J, with 4 bases between. The CDR3 runs 12 residues. Germline V lookup: CDR1 WSHSY, CDR2 SAAADI. CDR3 residues: CASSESGYEQYF. The DNA of the CDR3 is TGCGCCAGCAGTGAGTCGGGATACGAGCAGTACTTC.

The table lists this clonotype with many counts. The gene calls are TRBV4-2 and TRBJ1-2; no definite D call. This CDR3 has 15 amino acids. V lost 0 bases, J lost 0 bases, and 8 bases lay in between. CDR1 is LGHNA and CDR2 is YNFKEQ in the germline V gene. CDR3 loop: CASSQDAETNYGYTF. CDR3 DNA sequence: TGTGCCAGCAGCCAAGACGCAGAAACTAACTATGGCTACACCTTC.

The chain combines TRBV29-1 with TRBJ2-6; TRBD1 might be the D (5 bases). The CDR3 has 15 residues. The V end lost 0 bases, the J end lost 0 bases, and 6 bases lay between the germline ends. CDR1 and CDR2 from the germline V gene are SQVTM and ANQGSEA. The CDR3 is CSVEEGVSGANVLTF. The DNA for the CDR3 is TGCAGCGTTGAAGAAGGGGTCTCTGGGGCCAACGTCCTGACTTTC. The complete variable domain, with remaining parts taken from reference TRBV29-1 and TRBJ2-6, reads SAVISQKPSRDICQRGTSLTIQCQVDSQVTMMFWYRQQPGQSLTLIATANQGSEATYESGFVIDKFPISRPNLTFSTLTVSNMSPEDSSIYLCSVEEGVSGANVLTFGAGSRLTVL.

At least ten counts were recorded for this clonotype. The chain recombines TRBV2 with TRBJ2-7, with D unresolved. The germline V gene encodes CDR1 SNHLY and CDR2 FYNNEI. The CDR3 extends over 11 amino acids. V shed 8 bases and J shed 5 bases, with 10 bases lying between them. CDR3 in amino acids: CASAPRNEQYF. CDR3 DNA: TGTGCCAGCGCTCCCCGTAACGAGCAGTACTTC.

The chain is built from TRBV5-1 and TRBJ1-1, with 7 nucleotides matching TRBD1. The J segment lost 0 bases and the V segment lost 4 bases, leaving 3 bases of the junction unmatched. CDR1 and CDR2 from the germline V gene are SGHRS and YFSETQ. This CDR3 has 14 residues. CDR3 DNA sequence: TGCGCCAGCAGCGTGACAGGGCTGAACACTGAAGCTTTCTTT. This codes for CASSVTGLNTEAFF.

This clonotype occurred many times. V gene TRBV19 combines with J gene TRBJ1-5, with D perhaps TRBD1 (5 bases). V was cut by 5 bases and J by 0 bases, with 17 bases left in between. CDR1 is LNHDA and CDR2 is SQIVND in the germline V gene (reference sequence). The CDR3 covers 17 residues. The CDR3 reads CASSGGVGIRSNQPQHF. The DNA of the CDR3 is TGTGCCAGTAGTGGAGGGGTCGGGATCCGTAGCAATCAGCCCCAGCATTTT. The full variable domain, its missing parts supplied by reference TRBV19 and TRBJ1-5, is DGGITQSPKYLFRKEGQNVTLSCEQNLNHDAMYWYRQDPGQGLRLIYYSQIVNDFQKGDIAEGYSVSREKKESFPLTVTSAQKNPTAFYLCASSGGVGIRSNQPQHFGDGTRLSIL.

This clonotype was seen ten or more times. The rearrangement uses TRBV10-3 and TRBJ2-1; TRBD2 is a possible D gene (7 bases). With 7 bases removed from V and 4 bases from J, the gap between germline ends came to 20 bases. Germline assignment: CDR1 ENHRY and CDR2 SYGVKD. The CDR3 runs 16 residues. CDR3 DNA: TGTGCCATCACCCCTTCATTGCGGGGGCAGTACAATGAGCAGTTCTTC. Translating it yields CAITPSLRGQYNEQFF.

This clonotype occurred a few times. A much larger clonotype is one base distant, so this may be a read error. This sequence joins TRBV7-2 and TRBJ2-7; no definite D call. The V gene's germline CDR1 is SGHTA and CDR2 FQGNSA. V lost 8 bases and J 2 bases, leaving 16 bases between the germline ends. CDR3 length: 14 amino acids. CDR3: CASARLGPAYEQYF. The CDR3 DNA reads as TGTGCCAGCGCGCGTTTAGGGCCGGCCTACGAGCAGTACTTC.

This clonotype was seen a handful of times. A read error may be the cause here, since a much bigger clone is one base away. The rearrangement links TRBV7-9 to TRBJ2-7; TRBD1 might be the D (6 bases). The CDR3 consists of 14 residues. Trimming shortened V by 5 bases and J by 0 bases, and 11 bases separated the two germline ends. Germline CDR1 reads SEHNR; CDR2 reads FQNEAQ (reference sequence). The CDR3 region has the DNA TGTGCCAGCAGCGTAAGGGGGAGCTCCTACGAGCAGTACTTC. Its translation: CASSVRGSSYEQYF.

This clonotype was seen only once. CDR3 DNA sequence: TGTGCCAGCACAAGGGGGGGCCAAGAGACCCAGTACTTC. Protein: CASTRGGQETQYF. This rearrangement joins TRBV28 to TRBJ2-5, with TRBD2 as a possible D gene (7 bases). The CDR3 extends over 13 amino acids. Germline assignment: CDR1 MDHEN and CDR2 SYDVKM. Deletions cut 7 bases from V and 1 base from J, with 10 bases between.

V and J are TRBV9 and TRBJ2-5; TRBD2 might be the D (6 bases). CDR1 is SGDLS, CDR2 YYNGEE, per germline. V was pared by 0 bases and J by 4 bases, with 13 bases between. The CDR3 extends over 15 amino acids. The CDR3 reads CASSVAGGGGETQYF. CDR3 sequence (DNA): TGTGCCAGCAGCGTAGCCGGGGGTGGAGGAGAGACCCAGTACTTC.

In its sample, this clonotype was seen once. The chain combines TRBV20-1 with TRBJ2-2; a weak D match, TRBD2 (5 bases). The CDR3 has 17 amino acids. The germline V gene encodes CDR1 DFQATT and CDR2 SNEGSKA (reference sequence). Trimming cost V 0 bases and J 0 bases, with 14 bases left between them. The CDR3 coding sequence is TGCAGTGCTAGAGATAGGAGAGGGTTCGCGAACACCGGGGAGCTGTTTTTT. Its translation is CSARDRRGFANTGELFF.

V is TRBV7-9 and J is TRBJ1-5; D is unresolved. The CDR3 covers 15 residues. V lost 1 base, J lost 5 bases, and 12 bases lay in between. Germline lookup yields CDR1 SEHNR and CDR2 FQNEAQ (reference sequence). CDR3 DNA: TGTGCCAGCAGCTTAGAGCAGGACGGTCATCAGCCCCAGCATTTT. This translates into CASSLEQDGHQPQHF.

This clonotype has ten or more counts. V and J are TRBV10-3 and TRBJ2-5, with D possibly being TRBD1 (5 bases). Trimming pared 2 bases from V and 2 bases from J, leaving 18 bases between. This CDR3 has 17 amino acids. Per the germline V gene, CDR1 is ENHRY and CDR2 is SYGVKD. In DNA form, the CDR3 reads TGTGCCATCAGTGAGACAACGCCGCCACAGGATCAAGAGACCCAGTACTTC. Its protein is CAISETTPPQDQETQYF.

This clonotype was seen repeatedly, ten times or more. The chain employs TRBV29-1 and TRBJ2-5, with 12 bases lining up with TRBD2. Germline CDR1 reads SQVTM; CDR2 reads ANQGSEA. There are 13 residues in the CDR3. V was clipped by 7 bases and J by 6 bases; unmatched bases: 6. The CDR3 region is CSAQTSGSQTQYF. CDR3 DNA: TGCAGCGCACAGACTAGCGGGAGCCAGACCCAGTACTTC. Together with reference TRBV29-1 and TRBJ2-5, the CDR3 gives the full variable domain: SAVISQKPSRDICQRGTSLTIQCQVDSQVTMMFWYRQQPGQSLTLIATANQGSEATYESGFVIDKFPISRPNLTFSTLTVSNMSPEDSSIYLCSAQTSGSQTQYFGPGTRLLVL.

There are many counts of this clonotype. This chain joins TRBV12-3 or TRBV12-4 and TRBJ1-5, with 7 bases matching TRBD1. CDR3 size: 14 residues. Losses at the gene ends were 5 bases for V and 5 bases for J; bases not matched to a gene: 6. The CDR3 loop is CASSTDREDQPQHF. Here the CDR3 DNA reads TGTGCCAGCAGTACCGACAGGGAAGATCAGCCCCAGCATTTT.

In regard to this clonotype: This sequence may be a read error, since a much larger clone differs from it by one base. The J gene is TRBJ1-5, the V gene TRBV20-1; TRBD1 is a possible D gene (5 bases). Germline V gene data show CDR1 as DFQATT and CDR2 as SNEGSKA (reference sequence). V was shortened by 6 bases and J by 2 bases, with 17 bases between the two germline ends. CDR3 size: 15 residues. CDR3 sequence reads: CSAGTRARGNQPQHF. The DNA of the CDR3 is TGCAGTGCGGGGACCAGGGCCAGGGGCAATCAGCCCCAGCATTTT.

Ten or more counts support this clonotype. The chain employs TRBV5-5 and TRBJ2-7; 7 nucleotides agree with TRBD2. This CDR3 has 14 residues. In germline, CDR1 is SGHKS, CDR2 YYEKEE (reference sequence). V shed 1 base and J 3 bases; nucleotides not matched to a gene: 4. In DNA form, the CDR3 reads TGTGCCAGCAGCTTGCAGGGAGGGTACTACGAGCAGTACTTC. It is translated as CASSLQGGYYEQYF.